This record concerns one T cell receptor beta chain sequence. This entry comes from a study of blood T cell repertoires in COVID-19. The data were produced by immunoSEQ multiplex PCR, yet TCRdb's version contains in-frame clones alone and is incomplete. The sample consists of tens of thousands of clones, roughly 91% of them appearing once. V dropped 6 bases and J dropped 7; count of bases not matched to a gene: 7. The germline V gene encodes CDR1 LNHDA and CDR2 SQIVND (reference sequence). The CDR3 spans 14 residues. The sample taken for sequencing was peripheral blood. V usage is TRBV19 and J usage is TRBJ2-1; TRBD1 matches 9 bases. This clonotype originated in an older man with active or convalescent COVID-19. CDR3: CASSRDRVTNEQFF. The CDR3 DNA reads as TGTGCCAGTAGCCGGGACAGGGTAACGAATGAGCAGTTCTTC.